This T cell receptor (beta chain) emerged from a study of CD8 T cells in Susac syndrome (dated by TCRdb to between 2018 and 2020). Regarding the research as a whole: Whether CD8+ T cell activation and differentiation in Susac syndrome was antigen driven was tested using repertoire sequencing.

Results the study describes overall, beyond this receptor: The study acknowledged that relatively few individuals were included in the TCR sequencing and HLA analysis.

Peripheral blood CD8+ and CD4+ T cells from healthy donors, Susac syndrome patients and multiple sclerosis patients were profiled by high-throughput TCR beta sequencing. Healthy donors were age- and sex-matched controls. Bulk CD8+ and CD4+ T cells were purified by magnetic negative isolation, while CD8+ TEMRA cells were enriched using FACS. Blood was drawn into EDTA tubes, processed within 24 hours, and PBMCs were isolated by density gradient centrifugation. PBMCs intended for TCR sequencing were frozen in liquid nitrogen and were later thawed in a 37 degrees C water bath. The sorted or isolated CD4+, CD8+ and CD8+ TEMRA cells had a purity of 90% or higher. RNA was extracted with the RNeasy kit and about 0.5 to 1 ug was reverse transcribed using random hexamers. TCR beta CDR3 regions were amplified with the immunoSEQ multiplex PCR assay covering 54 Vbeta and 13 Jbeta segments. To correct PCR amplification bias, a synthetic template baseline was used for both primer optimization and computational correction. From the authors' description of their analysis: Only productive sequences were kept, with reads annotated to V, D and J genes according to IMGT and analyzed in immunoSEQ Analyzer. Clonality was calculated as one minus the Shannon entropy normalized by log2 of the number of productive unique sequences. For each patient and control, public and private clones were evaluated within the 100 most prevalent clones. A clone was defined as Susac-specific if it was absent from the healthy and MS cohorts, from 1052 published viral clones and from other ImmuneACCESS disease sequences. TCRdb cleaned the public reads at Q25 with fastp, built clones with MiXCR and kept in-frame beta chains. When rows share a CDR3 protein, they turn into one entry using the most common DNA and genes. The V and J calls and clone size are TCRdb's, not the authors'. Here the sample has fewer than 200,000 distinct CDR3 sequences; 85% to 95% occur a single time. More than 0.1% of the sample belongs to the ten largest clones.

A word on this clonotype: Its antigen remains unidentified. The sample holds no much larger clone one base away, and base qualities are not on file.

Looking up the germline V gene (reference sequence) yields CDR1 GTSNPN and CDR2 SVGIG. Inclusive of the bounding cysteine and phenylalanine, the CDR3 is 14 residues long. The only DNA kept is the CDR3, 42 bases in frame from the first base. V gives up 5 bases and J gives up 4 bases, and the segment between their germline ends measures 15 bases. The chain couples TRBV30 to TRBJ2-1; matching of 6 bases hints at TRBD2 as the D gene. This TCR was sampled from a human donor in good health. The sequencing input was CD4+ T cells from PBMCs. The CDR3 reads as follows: CAWEPGSSYNEQFF. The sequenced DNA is TGTGCCTGGGAGCCCGGGAGCTCTTACAATGAGCAGTTCTTC.